Each of the 23 T cell receptor beta chains below was sequenced from the same sample in a study of blood T cells in healthy people across ages. A sample-barcoded 5' primer and a J-beta primer mix were used in a second PCR of roughly 6 to 11 cycles. Each CDR3 protein is one row after TCRdb ran MiXCR on the 5' RACE reads. The sample has just under 900,000 distinct CDR3 sequences; more than 25% are singletons. The sample taken for sequencing was blood. Receptor source: a woman of 80 years or more in good health.

The chain couples TRBV6-2 or TRBV6-3 to TRBJ2-5; no clear D. The J call may be in error: the DNA end matches TRBJ2-7 better. This CDR3 is built from 12 residues. Germline V gene data show CDR1 as MNHEY and CDR2 as SVGEGT. CDR3 sequence (DNA): TGTGCCAGCAGTACCCTGCTTTACGAGCAGTACTTC. Translated, it gives CASSTLLYEQYF.

As to this clonotype: This may arise from a read error, as a much more abundant clone is one base away. V and J are TRBV20-1 and TRBJ2-4; D is perhaps TRBD1 or TRBD2 (5 bases each). The tail of the sequence fits TRBJ2-7 better, so the J call may be wrong. CDR1 and CDR2 (germline): DFQATT, SNEGSKA (reference sequence). CDR3 length: 14 residues. CDR3 amino acids: CSAREGPGRSEQYF. The CDR3 nucleotides are TGCAGTGCTAGAGAGGGGCCAGGGAGAAGCGAGCAGTACTTC.

This clonotype was counted ten times or more. The genes are TRBV10-3 and TRBJ1-5, with D unclear. This CDR3 contains 16 residues. Trimming pared 6 bases from V and 2 bases from J, leaving 17 bases between. CDR1 is ENHRY and CDR2 is SYGVKD in the germline V gene. The DNA for the CDR3 is TGTGCCATCAGCGCCGAGCCCGCTCAAGGCAATCAGCCCCAGCATTTT. It codes for CAISAEPAQGNQPQHF.

In its sample, this clonotype was seen many times. The V and J genes are TRBV12-3 or TRBV12-4 and TRBJ2-1; 8 bases match TRBD2. The V segment lost 2 bases and the J segment 4 bases; nucleotides outside the gene matches: 1. CDR3 length: 14 residues. As DNA, the CDR3 is TGTGCCAGCAGTTTACCTAGCGGGTACAATGAGCAGTTCTTC. This codes for CASSLPSGYNEQFF.

The sample holds a few counts of this clonotype. The chain links TRBV7-9 to TRBJ1-4; the D gene is possibly TRBD1 (5 bases). The germline V and J ends were trimmed by 5 bases and 8 bases, with 15 bases remaining between them. This CDR3 has 14 amino acids. CDR1 is SEHNR, CDR2 FQNEAQ, per germline (reference sequence). The CDR3 reads CASSTGPLGEKLFF. In nucleotides, the CDR3 is TGTGCCAGCAGCACGGGACCCCTAGGGGAAAAACTGTTTTTT.

Many counts were recorded for this clonotype. The V and J genes are TRBV12-5 and TRBJ2-1; unclear D gene. The V end was cut by 1 base, the J end by 6 bases, with 4 bases between. Germline V gives CDR1 LGHNT, CDR2 FRNRAP. This CDR3 comprises 12 residues. CDR3 sequence reads: CASGLGVNEQFF. CDR3 DNA: TGTGCTAGTGGTTTGGGGGTCAATGAGCAGTTCTTC.

J is TRBJ1-2 and V is TRBV24-1; no definite D call. The germline CDR1 and CDR2 sequences are KGHDR and SFDVKD. V was trimmed by 4 bases and J by 1 base, leaving 9 bases between them. This CDR3 is built from 14 residues. The CDR3 region is CATSDFQINYGYTF. CDR3 sequence (DNA): TGTGCCACCAGTGACTTTCAGATTAACTATGGCTACACCTTC.

The V and J genes are TRBV5-6 and TRBJ1-5; 8 nucleotides align to TRBD1. After removal of 3 bases from V and 4 bases from J, the junction contained 6 bases not matched to a gene. The CDR3 is 15 residues long. Germline V CDR1 and CDR2: SGHDT, YYEEEE. CDR3: CASSSLDRANQPQHF. The CDR3 DNA reads as TGTGCCAGCAGCTCCCTGGACAGGGCTAATCAGCCCCAGCATTTT. The full variable domain, its missing parts supplied by reference TRBV5-6 and TRBJ1-5, is DAGVTQSPTHLIKTRGQQVTLRCSPKSGHDTVSWYQQALGQGPQFIFQYYEEEERQRGNFPDRFSGHQFPNYSSELNVNALLLGDSALYLCASSSLDRANQPQHFGDGTRLSIL.

This clonotype was recorded many times. The chain joins TRBV6-2 or TRBV6-3 to TRBJ2-3; no reliable D call. This CDR3 has 11 amino acids. The germline V gene encodes CDR1 MNHEY and CDR2 SVGEGT. Deletions cut 8 bases from V and 8 bases from J, with 11 bases between. CDR3 sequence (DNA): TGTGCCAGCGGCCCCACCGTTACGCAGTATTTT. Amino acid sequence: CASGPTVTQYF.

At least ten counts were recorded for this clonotype. V is TRBV20-1 and J is TRBJ2-1; a possible D gene is TRBD1 (6 bases). Per germline, CDR1 DFQATT and CDR2 SNEGSKA (reference sequence). The CDR3 is 14 amino acids. V was trimmed by 3 bases and J by 2 bases, leaving 11 bases between them. The CDR3 region is CSASRTVTYNEQFF. The CDR3 DNA sequence: TGCAGTGCTAGTAGGACAGTCACCTACAATGAGCAGTTCTTC.

The rearrangement joins TRBV20-1 to TRBJ2-7; 8 bases fit TRBD1. The germline gives CDR1 DFQATT, CDR2 SNEGSKA (reference sequence). With 6 bases clipped from V and 4 bases from J, the junction kept 14 bases outside the gene matches. The CDR3 is made up of 15 amino acids. The chain's CDR3 is CSASTPGQGVYEQYF. The CDR3 region has the DNA TGCAGTGCCAGTACCCCCGGACAGGGAGTTTACGAGCAGTACTTC.

The gene calls are TRBV27 and TRBJ1-1; D uncertain. CDR3 length equals 15 residues. The V end was cut by 6 bases, the J end by 1 base, with 15 bases between. The germline CDR1 and CDR2 sequences are MNHEY and SMNVEV (reference sequence). As DNA, the CDR3 is TGTGCCAGCAGCCCGACTTCTATGGCGAACACTGAAGCTTTCTTT. This codes for CASSPTSMANTEAFF.

This chain uses TRBV7-2 with TRBJ2-2, with TRBD1 matching over 7 bases. This CDR3 region has 14 residues. Trimming cost V 5 bases and J 7 bases; bases outside gene matches: 7. CDR1 is SGHTA and CDR2 is FQGNSA in the germline V gene. Written as DNA, the CDR3 is TGTGCCAGCAGCCCCAGACAGGGAATCGGGGAGCTGTTTTTT. Protein product: CASSPRQGIGELFF.

This clonotype was counted a few times. The chain has TRBV6-6 and TRBJ1-2; TRBD1 matches at 9 bases. From germline, CDR1 is MNHNY and CDR2 SVGAGI (reference sequence). The CDR3 loop spans 16 amino acids. Losses at the gene ends were 5 bases for V and 4 bases for J; bases not matched to a gene: 11. The CDR3: CASSTRKGTGFYGYTF. The CDR3 DNA reads TGTGCCAGCAGTACTCGGAAGGGGACAGGGTTCTATGGCTACACCTTC.

The chain has TRBV5-6 and TRBJ2-5, with D possibly TRBD2 on 7 matching bases. TRBJ2-7 matches the DNA end more closely, so the J call is doubtful. This CDR3 region has 15 residues. Germline V gene lookup returns CDR1 SGHDT and CDR2 YYEEEE. The CDR3 region is CASSLKGGRVYEQYF. Written as DNA, the CDR3 is TGTGCCAGCAGCTTGAAGGGGGGGCGCGTATACGAGCAGTACTTC.

The V call is TRBV7-8, the J call TRBJ1-4; D gene ambiguous. CDR1 and CDR2 from the germline V gene are SGHVS and FQNEAQ. The ends were cut back, 2 bases at V and 7 bases at J, with 8 bases in the middle. The CDR3 is made up of 13 amino acids. This CDR3 is CASSLMRSEKLFF. The CDR3 nucleotides read TGTGCCAGCAGCTTAATGAGGAGTGAAAAACTGTTTTTT.

This clonotype was seen more than once but under ten times. J is TRBJ2-4 and V is TRBV6-1, with TRBD1 identical over 7 bases. The DNA end is a closer match to TRBJ2-7, so the J assignment may be wrong. There are 17 residues in the CDR3. Germline V lookup: CDR1 MNHNS, CDR2 SASEGT. CDR3 sequence (DNA): TGTGCCAGCAGCACCGCCGCGACAGGGTACCCAAGCTACGAGCAGTACTTC. Translation gives CASSTAATGYPSYEQYF.

This clonotype was counted ten times or more. The chain combines TRBV24-1 with TRBJ2-5; D call uncertain. The V end lost 4 bases, the J end lost 7 bases, and 9 bases lay between the germline ends. The CDR3 has 12 amino acids. The germline gives CDR1 KGHDR, CDR2 SFDVKD. Here the CDR3 DNA reads TGTGCCACCAGTGAGACGGTAGGGACCCAGTACTTC. It translates to CATSETVGTQYF.

This clonotype was detected a few times. This chain uses TRBV18 with TRBJ1-1; D may be TRBD1 (5 bases). In germline, CDR1 is KGHSH, CDR2 LQKENI. Between the trimmed V and J ends, which lost 2 bases and 3 bases, there was a span of 13 bases. CDR3 size: 15 residues. In DNA, the CDR3 is TGTGCCAGCTCACCAGGGGCAGGGATGGACACTGAAGCTTTCTTT. It yields the protein CASSPGAGMDTEAFF.

Ten or more counts support this clonotype. CDR3 in amino acids: CASSSPWETQYF. The CDR3 DNA reads TGTGCCAGCTCGTCCCCCTGGGAGACCCAGTACTTC. The chain has TRBV18 and TRBJ2-5; D gene unclear. Germline values: CDR1 KGHSH, CDR2 LQKENI. V was trimmed by 6 bases and J by 5 bases, leaving 10 bases between them. The CDR3 contains 12 residues.

This clonotype was detected only a few times. The chain recombines TRBV28 with TRBJ2-4; 7 bases line up with TRBD1. TRBJ2-7 explains the end of the DNA better; the J call may be wrong. Germline CDR1 is MDHEN and CDR2 is SYDVKM. There are 13 residues in the CDR3. The CDR3 region is CASRLGGGYEQYF. CDR3 coding DNA: TGTGCCAGCAGATTAGGGGGCGGCTACGAGCAGTACTTC.

This clonotype came up many times. The chain combines TRBV12-3 or TRBV12-4 with TRBJ2-4, with D perhaps TRBD2 (6 bases). This CDR3 is built from 14 residues. Trimming cost V 8 bases and J 0 bases, with 11 bases left between them. Here the CDR3 DNA reads TGTGCCAGCGGTTCAGCGGGAGCCAAAAACATTCAGTACTTC. It translates to CASGSAGAKNIQYF.

This clonotype has ten or more counts. This chain uses TRBV6-6 with TRBJ1-1; weak D call: TRBD1 (5 bases). The CDR3 length is 15 residues. Trimming removed 5 bases at V and 3 bases at J, with 16 bases between. Looked up from germline, CDR1 is MNHNY and CDR2 is SVGAGI (reference sequence). The DNA of the CDR3 is TGTGCCAGCAGTATGCCAGGGAATGTCTACACTGAAGCTTTCTTT. The encoded protein is CASSMPGNVYTEAFF.